These 14 T cell receptor beta chains originate from one sample sequenced in a study of T cell repertoires in cytomegalovirus infection. TCRdb analysed the reads with MiXCR anew, one entry per CDR3 protein. The data contain about 130,000 distinct CDR3 sequences, about 32% of them singletons. These receptors lack a known antigen. The specimen comprised CD8+ T cells from cultured PBMCs, sampled from culture after CMV antigen stimulation. The receptors come from a human donor in good health (CMV status not recorded). Some clones in this sample may be carry-over from other donors' samples.

The CDR3 spells CASSFRGTYEQYF. The DNA of the CDR3 is TGTGCCAGCAGTTTCAGGGGGACTTACGAGCAGTACTTC. The gene calls are TRBV27 and TRBJ2-7; perhaps TRBD1 as D (7 bases). The CDR3 covers 13 residues. V was cut by 3 bases and J by 4 bases, with 10 bases left in between. Germline CDR1 and CDR2: MNHEY and SMNVEV (reference sequence).

This clonotype was seen ten or more times. The V gene is TRBV7-8, the J gene TRBJ2-1, with D perhaps TRBD1 or TRBD2 (5 bases each). With 5 bases removed from V and 1 base from J, the gap between germline ends came to 12 bases. This CDR3 spans 15 amino acids. CDR1 is SGHVS, CDR2 FQNEAQ, per germline. CDR3 sequence reads: CASSVGTASYNEQFF. The CDR3, as DNA: TGTGCCAGCAGCGTAGGGACGGCGTCCTACAATGAGCAGTTCTTC.

The chain has TRBV2 and TRBJ2-7, with a tentative D call TRBD1 (5 bases). Germline V gene sequence: CDR1 SNHLY, CDR2 FYNNEI. V lost 11 bases and J lost 4, with 18 bases in between. The CDR3 spans 13 residues. CDR3 DNA sequence: TGTGCCGGACAAGGCCGAAGTCATTACGAGCAGTACTTC. Amino acids: CAGQGRSHYEQYF.

The rearrangement links TRBV5-1 to TRBJ1-2, with a weak D call TRBD1 (6 bases). The CDR3 loop spans 18 amino acids. Trimming shortened V by 1 base and J by 5 bases, and 24 bases separated the two germline ends. The germline V gene encodes CDR1 SGHRS and CDR2 YFSETQ. The CDR3 here is CASSLTPRGTGPLYGYTF. Written as DNA, the CDR3 is TGCGCCAGCAGCTTGACACCCCGCGGCACAGGGCCACTTTATGGCTACACCTTC.

The CDR3 sequence: CASSVSGGGEETQYF. The CDR3 DNA reads as TGTGCCAGCAGTGTAAGCGGGGGCGGGGAAGAGACCCAGTACTTC. The chain uses TRBV2 and TRBJ2-5, with TRBD2 matching 8 bases. There are 15 residues in the CDR3. J was trimmed by 3 bases and V by 4 bases; bases with no gene match: 7. Germline V gene data show CDR1 as SNHLY and CDR2 as FYNNEI.

The V call is TRBV19, the J call TRBJ1-1; TRBD1 might be the D (5 bases). Deletions cut 7 bases from V and 5 bases from J, with 20 bases between. Germline V gene lookup returns CDR1 LNHDA and CDR2 SQIVND (reference sequence). The CDR3 has 15 amino acids. The CDR3 bases are TGTGCCAGTATACCCCGTTCGGGTAGGGGTACTGAAGCTTTCTTT. It specifies CASIPRSGRGTEAFF.

The genes are TRBV9 and TRBJ2-3; 9 bases agree with TRBD2. CDR1 and CDR2 (germline): SGDLS, YYNGEE. The junction had 6 bases not matched to a gene; V was cut back by 4 bases and J by 3 bases. The CDR3 length is 15 residues. DNA of the CDR3: TGTGCCAGCAGCTGGGGGGGACTAGCAACAGATACGCAGTATTTT. Protein sequence: CASSWGGLATDTQYF.

This clonotype was observed a handful of times. One end of the junction is discordant with germline, which a read error may explain. The chain carries TRBV10-3 and TRBJ1-1; 9 nucleotides line up with TRBD1. Germline assignment: CDR1 ENHRY and CDR2 SYGVKD. This CDR3 contains 16 residues. For the CDR3, the DNA is TGTGCCATCAGTGCTGGACAGGGGATACCGAACGCTGAAGCTTTCTTT. Its translation: CAISAGQGIPNAEAFF.

This clonotype was seen a few times. The chain uses TRBV12-3 or TRBV12-4 and TRBJ1-1; unclear D gene. The CDR3 length is 13 residues. V lost 5 bases to trimming and J lost 4 bases, with 11 bases between them. The CDR3 DNA follows: TGTGCCAGCAGTCGGACCCTGGGCACTGAAGCTTTCTTT. Translated: CASSRTLGTEAFF.

The V and J genes are TRBV7-3 and TRBJ2-1; D ambiguous. The germline CDR1 and CDR2 sequences are SGHTA and FQGTGA. Trimming pared 4 bases from V and 8 bases from J, leaving 12 bases between. The CDR3 is 13 amino acids. The CDR3 here is CASSSTPSYEQFF. The CDR3 nucleotides are TGTGCCAGCAGCTCGACTCCGAGCTATGAGCAGTTCTTC.

This clonotype came up a few times. The chain joins TRBV7-9 to TRBJ1-1; possibly TRBD1 for D (6 bases). The CDR3 is made up of 15 amino acids. Trimming removed 5 bases from V and 3 bases from J, with 16 bases in between. Germline V lookup: CDR1 SEHNR, CDR2 FQNEAQ (reference sequence). CDR3 bases: TGTGCCAGCAGCGAGGTGGGGGCGCAGTACACTGAAGCTTTCTTT. This translates into CASSEVGAQYTEAFF.

With respect to this clonotype: At one end, the junction sequence differs from germline, possibly due to a read error. V usage is TRBV7-2 and J usage is TRBJ1-2; D is uncertain. This CDR3 is 13 amino acids long. Germline V gene sequence: CDR1 SGHTA, CDR2 FQGNSA. The CDR3 bases are TGTGCCAGCAGCCTTGGACCGGGATCTGGCAACACCTTC. This sequence encodes CASSLGPGSGNTF.

J is TRBJ2-3 and V is TRBV7-8, with 9 nucleotides matching TRBD1. Germline assignment: CDR1 SGHVS and CDR2 FQNEAQ. Losses at the gene ends were 5 bases for V and 2 bases for J; bases not matched to a gene: 11. The CDR3 has 17 amino acids. The DNA for the CDR3 is TGTGCCAGCAGCCCACTGGGACAGGGCCAAAACACAGATACGCAGTATTTT. It encodes CASSPLGQGQNTDTQYF.

This clonotype was counted at least ten times. The chain recombines TRBV11-1 with TRBJ2-7, with D possibly being TRBD2 (6 bases). Per germline, CDR1 SGHAT and CDR2 FQDESV (reference sequence). CDR3 length: 17 amino acids. V was shortened by 3 bases and J by 6 bases, with 24 bases between the two germline ends. The CDR3 coding sequence is TGTGCCAGCAGCTTCTCCGGGACTGGAATTACTAATGCCGAGCAGTACTTC. Amino acids: CASSFSGTGITNAEQYF. Full variable domain (missing parts from reference TRBV11-1 and TRBJ2-7): EAEVAQSPRYKITEKSQAVAFWCDPISGHATLYWYRQILGQGPELLVQFQDESVVDDSQLPKDRFSAERLKGVDSTLKIQPAELGDSAMYLCASSFSGTGITNAEQYFGPGTRLTVT.